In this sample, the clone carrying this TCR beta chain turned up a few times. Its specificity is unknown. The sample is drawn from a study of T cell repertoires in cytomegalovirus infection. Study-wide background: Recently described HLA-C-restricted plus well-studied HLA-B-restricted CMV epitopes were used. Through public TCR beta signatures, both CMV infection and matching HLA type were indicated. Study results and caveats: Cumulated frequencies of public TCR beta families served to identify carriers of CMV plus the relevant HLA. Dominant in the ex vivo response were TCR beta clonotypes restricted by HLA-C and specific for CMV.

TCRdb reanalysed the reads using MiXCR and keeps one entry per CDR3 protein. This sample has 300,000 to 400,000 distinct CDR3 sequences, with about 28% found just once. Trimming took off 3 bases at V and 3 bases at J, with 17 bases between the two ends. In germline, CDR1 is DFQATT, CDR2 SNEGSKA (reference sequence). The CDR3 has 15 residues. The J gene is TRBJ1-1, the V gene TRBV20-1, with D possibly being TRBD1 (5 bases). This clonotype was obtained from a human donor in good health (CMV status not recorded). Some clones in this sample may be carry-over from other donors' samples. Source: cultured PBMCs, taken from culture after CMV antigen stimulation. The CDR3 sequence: CSARSLGGSDTEAFF. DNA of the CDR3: TGCAGTGCTAGGAGTCTGGGGGGGTCGGACACTGAAGCTTTCTTT.